The entry that follows covers one T cell receptor beta chain sequence. This entry belongs to a study of blood T cell repertoires in COVID-19. At the level of the study: Both acute and convalescent COVID-19 samples were obtained from the United States, Italy and Spain.

Germline V lookup: CDR1 MNHGY, CDR2 SVAAGI. Losses at the gene ends were 8 bases for V and 5 bases for J; bases not matched to a gene: 8. The length of the CDR3 is 14 residues. Individuals aged roughly 18 to 100 years were recruited from around 22 US areas. Participants had their cohort set by participant-reported clinical history. In the authors' workflow: Counts of nucleated cells, estimated from reference gene primer amplification, were obtained. TCRdb's copy holds only in-frame clones and misses some; the assay was immunoSEQ multiplex PCR. The DNA gave D and trimming, while V, J and clone size come from that table. The sample yields a few hundred thousand clones, approximately 86% seen once.

The clonotype originates from a woman aged 40 to 55 with acute COVID-19. This chain connects TRBV6-9 to TRBJ2-2; TRBD1 aligns across 7 bases. Material for sequencing was PBMCs or T cells enriched from blood (not recorded which). The CDR3 spells CASPPTGATGELFF. Here the CDR3 DNA reads TGTGCCAGCCCCCCCACAGGGGCTACCGGGGAGCTGTTTTTT.